The entry below describes one T cell receptor (beta chain). Its antigen is currently unknown. TCRdb re-derived calls from the reads in MiXCR, one entry per CDR3 protein. The table lists about 450,000 distinct CDR3 sequences, roughly 31% of them singletons. This record belongs to a study of T cell repertoires in cytomegalovirus infection. For the study at large: In public TCR beta signatures, there were indications of both CMV infection and matching HLA type. Overall study results and limits: Individuals carrying CMV plus the relevant HLA were identified by cumulative frequency of public TCR beta families. Clonotypes of TCR beta that were HLA-C-restricted and CMV-specific dominated the ex vivo response.

In germline, CDR1 is DFQATT, CDR2 SNEGSKA (reference sequence). V lost 1 base and J 5 bases, leaving 11 bases between the germline ends. The CDR3 runs 13 residues. The sequenced sample was PBMCs. The clonotype originates from a human donor in good health (CMV status not recorded). Some clones in this sample may be carry-over from other donors' samples. The J gene is TRBJ2-5, the V gene TRBV20-1, with D unclear. CDR3 coding DNA: TGCAGTGCTAGAGGAGATCTAGGGGAGACCCAGTACTTC. Amino acids: CSARGDLGETQYF.